This passage covers 4 T cell receptor beta chains from one sample sequenced in a study of molecular identifiers for immune sequencing clone quantification. TCRdb analysed the PCR reads with MiXCR anew, one entry per CDR3 protein. The sample records just under 65,000 distinct CDR3 sequences, less than 20% being singletons. The sample was naive CD8+ T cells from blood, with Jurkat cell RNA spiked in. The subset: FACS-sorted CD8+CD4-CCR7+CD45RA+ naive T cells. Receptor source: a human donor in good health. Some libraries in this study had Jurkat cell RNA spiked in.

At least ten counts were recorded for this clonotype. The chain carries TRBV7-8 and TRBJ2-1; no reliable D call. This CDR3 contains 13 residues. With 5 bases removed from V and 6 bases from J, the gap between germline ends came to 11 bases. Germline lookup yields CDR1 SGHVS and CDR2 FQNEAQ. CDR3 nucleotide sequence: TGTGCCAGCAGCGCTTTGCCGGGCAATGAGCAGTTCTTC. Translation gives CASSALPGNEQFF.

Worth noting for this clonotype: Possible read error: a much larger clone is one base away. The chain joins TRBV10-3 to TRBJ2-1; 7 bases line up with TRBD1. This CDR3 has 14 amino acids. In germline, CDR1 is ENHRY, CDR2 SYGVKD. The CDR3 coding sequence is TGTGCCACTAGGACAGGACCTCTACACAATGTGCAGTTCTTC. Encoded protein: CATRTGPLHNVQFF.

Regarding this clonotype: A much more abundant neighbour one base away suggests this may be a read error. The V and J genes are TRBV5-5 and TRBJ2-7; possible D gene TRBD1, 5 bases. Germline CDR1 reads SGHKS; CDR2 reads YYEKEE (reference sequence). The CDR3 is 14 amino acids. The CDR3, as DNA: TGTGCCAGCTGCTTAATTCCAGGGTCGGACGAGCAGTACTTC. As protein: CASCLIPGSDEQYF.

The chain couples TRBV7-6 to TRBJ2-7; D remains unclear. From germline, CDR1 is SGHVS and CDR2 FNYEAQ. V lost 5 bases and J lost 2, with 16 bases in between. The CDR3 has 15 amino acids. The CDR3 DNA reads as TGTGCCAGCAGCCTCTGGGCAGCTGCTACCTACGAGCAGTACTTC. This codes for CASSLWAAATYEQYF. Full variable domain (rest looked up from reference TRBV7-6 and TRBJ2-7): GAGVSQSPRYKVTKRGQDVALRCDPISGHVSLYWYRQALGQGPEFLTYFNYEAQQDKSGLPNDRFSAERPEGSISTLTIQRTEQRDSAMYRCASSLWAAATYEQYFGPGTRLTVT.